The source of this TCR beta chain is a study of cytomegalovirus exposure and HLA in healthy donors. Broader study findings: In vitro experiments confirmed that three CMV-associated chains were specific for CMV antigens. One cluster of highly shared sequence variants probably arose as a sequencing artifact.

13 Jbeta primers and 60 Vbeta primers were used for the PCR. Using immunoSEQ multiplex PCR, the repertoire was profiled, and TCRdb retains in-frame clones only, with some absent. The sample carries 90,000 to 140,000 clones, roughly two thirds recorded once. The V gene end was trimmed by 5 bases and the J gene end by 0 bases; junction bases not matched to a gene: 1. This CDR3 is built from 14 residues. Germline V gene data show CDR1 as SGHTA and CDR2 as FQGTGA. In regard to this clone: Antigen specificity is unknown.

The material sequenced was PBMCs. The clonotype was recovered from a man aged 25-45 years in good health and CMV-seronegative. The gene calls are TRBV7-3 and TRBJ2-3; 8 positions match TRBD2. The CDR3: CASSPSGSTDTQYF. The CDR3 bases are TGTGCCAGCAGCCCTAGCGGGAGCACAGATACGCAGTATTTT.